These T cell receptor beta chains were read from a single sample in a study of cytomegalovirus exposure and HLA in healthy donors. Sequencing used immunoSEQ multiplex PCR; TCRdb keeps in-frame clones, though not all of them. Of some 210,000 clones listed, over 75% were seen once; the top ten hold 2% to 2.5%. Material: PBMCs. The receptor set was obtained from a woman between 18 and 29 years old in good health and CMV-seropositive. The conserved cysteine and the conserved F or W are not part of the CDR3 here.

j_gene: TRBJ1-5
v_gene: TRBV10-3
CDR3aa: ASGHGNQPQH

j_gene: TRBJ2-7
v_gene: TRBV10-3
CDR3aa: AISGLAGPYEQY

j_gene: TRBJ2-7
v_gene: TRBV11-3
CDR3aa: AGSTKERSETYEQY

j_gene: TRBJ2-5
v_gene: TRBV28
CDR3aa: ASTERSLRETQY

j_gene: TRBJ2-3
v_gene: TRBV18
CDR3aa: ASSTRLSGITDTQY

j_gene: TRBJ1-1
v_gene: TRBV4-1
CDR3aa: ASSQQVKDTEAF

j_gene: TRBJ2-7
v_gene: TRBV29-1
CDR3aa: SVLTEISYEQY

j_gene: TRBJ2-1
v_gene: TRBV10-3
CDR3aa: AIRSGSDNEQF

j_gene: TRBJ2-7
v_gene: TRBV5-1
CDR3aa: ASSSRSGAYEQY

j_gene: TRBJ1-5
v_gene: TRBV6-1
CDR3aa: ASRAWEEPQH

j_gene: TRBJ2-2
v_gene: TRBV5-6
CDR3aa: ASRRPGRGGELF

j_gene: TRBJ2-7
v_gene: TRBV15
CDR3aa: ATSRDRNRAGYEQY

j_gene: TRBJ2-7
v_gene: TRBV9
CDR3aa: ASSVAETGSYEQY

j_gene: TRBJ1-5
v_gene: TRBV11-2
CDR3aa: ASSPHPRDMDQPQH

j_gene: TRBJ2-3
v_gene: TRBV27
CDR3aa: ASARLGMTDTQY

j_gene: TRBJ2-7
v_gene: TRBV6-1
CDR3aa: ASTPGLSAYEQY

j_gene: TRBJ2-7
v_gene: TRBV28
CDR3aa: ASRGGIDGEQY

j_gene: TRBJ2-7
v_gene: TRBV28
CDR3aa: ASRDTSTYEQY

j_gene: TRBJ2-5
v_gene: TRBV28
CDR3aa: ASSSPGLVVYGAQY

j_gene: TRBJ2-7
v_gene: TRBV7-8
CDR3aa: ASTPSGRDRGTYEQY

j_gene: TRBJ2-4
v_gene: TRBV9
CDR3aa: ASSVWDRVDIQY

j_gene: TRBJ2-3
v_gene: TRBV27
CDR3aa: ASSALAVTSTDTQY

j_gene: TRBJ1-1
v_gene: TRBV5-6
CDR3aa: ASSFGVVARAAF

j_gene: TRBJ2-1
v_gene: TRBV5-1
CDR3aa: ASSLVASGRAEQF

j_gene: TRBJ2-7
v_gene: TRBV2
CDR3aa: ASSEGPGVSYEQY

j_gene: TRBJ1-5
v_gene: TRBV7-6
CDR3aa: ASSLVSNQPQH